This T cell receptor (beta chain) stems from a study of T cell responses to AZD1222 COVID-19 vaccine. Second-dose schedules of about 4 or about 12 weeks were combined. Sequencing was performed with immunoSEQ multiplex PCR; in TCRdb, only in-frame clones are kept and a portion is missing. The sample includes fewer than 120,000 clones, over 90% of them seen just once. Germline CDR1 and CDR2: SQVTM and ANQGSEA. The CDR3 length is 12 residues. The germline V and J ends were trimmed by 6 bases and 6 bases, with 14 bases remaining between them. The specimen comprised peripheral blood, sampled 28 days after the second AZD1222 dose. The receptor was derived from an adult who received the AZD1222 COVID-19 vaccine. The J gene is TRBJ1-1, the V gene TRBV29-1, with D possibly matching TRBD1 (5 bases). The CDR3, as DNA: TGCAGCGTGGGGACCGGGGGGGCTGAAGCTTTCTTT. Its protein is CSVGTGGAEAFF.